The 19 T cell receptor beta chains below were found in one sample sequenced in a study of T-cell reconstitution after alpha-beta-depleted transplantation in children. Preparation of the TCRbeta library was carried out with unique molecular identifiers. Via MiXCR, TCRdb re-called the PCR reads, giving one row per CDR3 protein. Of 490,000 or so distinct CDR3 sequences listed, under 15% are singletons. This specimen was PBMCs from the stem cell graft donor, taken from the stem cell graft. The receptors here all came from a human donor who donated a stem cell graft to a child with combined immunodeficiency.

This clonotype was counted many times. The chain is built from TRBV5-1 and TRBJ2-2, with D unresolved. Germline V gene data show CDR1 as SGHRS and CDR2 as YFSETQ. The CDR3 is 14 amino acids. Trimming shortened V by 4 bases and J by 7 bases, and 14 bases separated the two germline ends. CDR3 in amino acids: CASSLDLGGGELFF. The CDR3 nucleotides read TGCGCCAGCAGCCTGGACCTTGGTGGCGGGGAGCTGTTTTTT.

This clonotype was counted ten times or more. The chain employs TRBV20-1 and TRBJ2-7; tentatively, D is TRBD2 (5 bases). The V gene's germline CDR1 is DFQATT and CDR2 SNEGSKA (reference sequence). V lost 3 bases, J lost 5 bases, and 11 bases lay in between. The CDR3 runs 12 residues. The CDR3 coding sequence is TGCAGTGCTAGCGGGAAATACGACGAGCAGTACTTC. Residues: CSASGKYDEQYF.

The table lists this clonotype with many counts. The chain joins TRBV5-1 to TRBJ2-3; 10 nucleotides align to TRBD1. V was clipped by 4 bases and J by 2 bases; unmatched bases: 4. The CDR3 loop spans 15 amino acids. Germline lookup yields CDR1 SGHRS and CDR2 YFSETQ. The CDR3 reads CASSHGTGATDTQYF. The DNA for the CDR3 is TGCGCCAGCAGCCACGGGACAGGGGCCACAGATACGCAGTATTTT. Complete variable domain (other parts from reference TRBV5-1 and TRBJ2-3): KAGVTQTPRYLIKTRGQQVTLSCSPISGHRSVSWYQQTPGQGLQFLFEYFSETQRNKGNFPGRFSGRQFSNSRSEMNVSTLELGDSALYLCASSHGTGATDTQYFGPGTRLTVL.

This clonotype was counted between two and nine times. This CDR3 reads CASSQVDRANYGYTF. CDR3 nucleotides: TGCGCCAGCAGCCAAGTTGATAGGGCTAACTATGGCTACACCTTC. This chain uses TRBV4-3 with TRBJ1-2; D is unresolved. Germline assignment: CDR1 LGHNA and CDR2 YSLEER. The CDR3 runs to 15 residues. V dropped 1 base and J dropped 0 bases, with 9 bases sitting between them.

J is TRBJ2-7 and V is TRBV18, with D unresolved. The germline gives CDR1 KGHSH, CDR2 LQKENI. This CDR3 region has 12 residues. V was cut by 3 bases and J by 4 bases, with 7 bases left in between. This CDR3 reads CASSPDMYEQYF. Written as DNA, the CDR3 is TGTGCCAGCTCACCCGACATGTACGAGCAGTACTTC.

This clonotype was recorded many times. The CDR3 loop is CASSLAPDEASAKSHGELFF. The CDR3 nucleotides are TGTGCCAGCAGCTTAGCCCCGGATGAGGCTAGCGCTAAGAGTCACGGGGAGCTGTTTTTT. The gene calls are TRBV7-8 and TRBJ2-2; the D gene is possibly TRBD2 (6 bases). V lost 0 bases and J lost 7, with 27 bases in between. The CDR3 sequence is 20 residues long. Germline CDR1 reads SGHVS; CDR2 reads FQNEAQ.

This clonotype was found a few times. At one boundary the junction diverges from the germline segment, which might be a read error. The chain couples TRBV7-7 to TRBJ2-2, with a tentative D call TRBD1 (7 bases). The CDR3 spans 18 residues. CDR1 is SSHAT and CDR2 is FNYEAQ in the germline V gene (reference sequence). CDR3 loop: CASSLVPGGGTVTGELFF. The CDR3 DNA is TGTGCTAGCAGCTTAGTCCCCGGTGGAGGGACAGTCACCGGGGAGCTGTTTTTT.

J is TRBJ2-7 and V is TRBV6-2 or TRBV6-3; 8 bases are shared with TRBD1. Germline V CDR1 and CDR2: MNHEY, SVGEGT. V lost 2 bases, J lost 6 bases, and 6 bases stayed unmatched. This CDR3 has 14 residues. The CDR3 here is CASSYPPGGGEQYF. In DNA, the CDR3 is TGTGCCAGCAGTTACCCCCCAGGGGGCGGCGAGCAGTACTTC.

Many counts were recorded for this clonotype. This chain connects TRBV20-1 to TRBJ2-7; 7 bases match TRBD2. The CDR3 extends over 12 amino acids. V trimming: 5 bases; J trimming: 2 bases; junction bases outside the gene matches: 3. Germline values: CDR1 DFQATT, CDR2 SNEGSKA (reference sequence). CDR3 in DNA: TGCAGTGCTTTACTAGCGCCCTACGAGCAGTACTTC. It encodes CSALLAPYEQYF.

This clonotype was detected ten times or more. CDR3 region: CASSFGASGLYTQYF. For the CDR3, the DNA is TGTGCCAGCAGTTTTGGGGCTAGCGGCCTTTATACGCAGTATTTT. The chain couples TRBV12-3 or TRBV12-4 to TRBJ2-3, with TRBD2 matching over 7 bases. Trimming took 3 bases from V and 7 from J; bases not matched to a gene: 10. The length of the CDR3 is 15 residues.

This clonotype has a handful of counts. The chain is built from TRBV4-3 and TRBJ2-5; tentative D call: TRBD2 (5 bases). Deletions cut 1 base from V and 5 bases from J, with 11 bases between. Per germline, CDR1 LGHNA and CDR2 YSLEER. CDR3 length: 14 amino acids. The CDR3 coding sequence is TGCGCCAGCAGCCAAGGGCTCTCGGGGGAGACCCAGTACTTC. This gives the protein CASSQGLSGETQYF.

This chain connects TRBV3-1 to TRBJ2-5, with D perhaps TRBD1 (5 bases). V dropped 4 bases and J dropped 4 bases, with 13 bases sitting between them. The CDR3 spans 14 residues. In germline, CDR1 is LGHDT, CDR2 YNNKEL (reference sequence). Written as DNA, the CDR3 is TGTGCCAGCAGCCTTTTCAGGGATGGAGAGACCCAGTACTTC. It codes for CASSLFRDGETQYF.

The chain links TRBV6-6 to TRBJ2-1, with D maybe TRBD2 (5 bases). There are 13 residues in the CDR3. CDR1 and CDR2 from the germline V gene are MNHNY and SVGAGI (reference sequence). The V and J ends lost 2 bases and 9 bases respectively, with 11 bases between them. The CDR3 loop is CASSYREVSEQFF. CDR3 DNA sequence: TGTGCCAGCAGTTACCGGGAAGTCTCTGAGCAGTTCTTC.

The rearrangement links TRBV2 to TRBJ2-5, with D perhaps TRBD1 (6 bases). Germline lookup yields CDR1 SNHLY and CDR2 FYNNEI. This CDR3 contains 14 residues. V lost 4 bases, J lost 2 bases, and 11 bases lay in between. CDR3 in DNA: TGTGCCAGCAGTGCGGACAGAACGCAAGAGACCCAGTACTTC. As protein: CASSADRTQETQYF.

This clonotype was seen only a few times. The chain combines TRBV18 with TRBJ1-3; 10 bases match TRBD1. The CDR3 loop spans 16 amino acids. CDR1 is KGHSH and CDR2 is LQKENI in the germline V gene. Trimming at V came to 3 bases and at J to 0 bases, leaving 2 bases not matched to a gene. CDR3 coding DNA: TGTGCCAGCTCACCGGGACAGGGGTCCTCTGGAAACACCATATATTTT. It is translated as CASSPGQGSSGNTIYF.

V usage is TRBV29-1 and J usage is TRBJ2-5; 16 bases are a match to TRBD2. V was pared by 4 bases and J by 6 bases, with 8 bases of the junction left unmatched. In germline, CDR1 is SQVTM, CDR2 ANQGSEA. The CDR3 covers 16 residues. CDR3 nucleotides: TGCAGCGTTGTCCCTGGGACTAGCGGGAGGGCGAAGACCCAGTACTTC. As protein: CSVVPGTSGRAKTQYF.

In its sample, this clonotype was seen many times. The J gene is TRBJ1-2, the V gene TRBV7-8; weak D call: TRBD1 (5 bases). This CDR3 region has 13 residues. Germline V lookup: CDR1 SGHVS, CDR2 FQNEAQ. With 0 bases removed from V and 6 bases from J, the gap between germline ends came to 8 bases. The CDR3 spells CASSLAGVDGYTF. The CDR3 DNA reads as TGTGCCAGCAGCTTAGCAGGGGTAGATGGCTACACCTTC.

The chain recombines TRBV29-1 with TRBJ2-5; weak D call: TRBD2 (6 bases). CDR1 is SQVTM, CDR2 ANQGSEA, per germline. The CDR3 runs to 12 residues. The V end was cut by 6 bases, the J end by 3 bases, with 11 bases between. Written as DNA, the CDR3 is TGCAGCGTAAGCGGGCGGAAAGAGACCCAGTACTTC. It specifies CSVSGRKETQYF.

V usage is TRBV30 and J usage is TRBJ2-1, with D maybe TRBD2 (6 bases). The V gene lost 5 bases and the J gene lost 0 bases, with 8 bases spanning the gap. Germline CDR1 GTSNPN, CDR2 SVGIG (reference sequence). The CDR3 extends over 13 amino acids. CDR3 residues: CAWGTASYNEQFF. CDR3 in DNA: TGTGCCTGGGGGACTGCCTCCTACAATGAGCAGTTCTTC.